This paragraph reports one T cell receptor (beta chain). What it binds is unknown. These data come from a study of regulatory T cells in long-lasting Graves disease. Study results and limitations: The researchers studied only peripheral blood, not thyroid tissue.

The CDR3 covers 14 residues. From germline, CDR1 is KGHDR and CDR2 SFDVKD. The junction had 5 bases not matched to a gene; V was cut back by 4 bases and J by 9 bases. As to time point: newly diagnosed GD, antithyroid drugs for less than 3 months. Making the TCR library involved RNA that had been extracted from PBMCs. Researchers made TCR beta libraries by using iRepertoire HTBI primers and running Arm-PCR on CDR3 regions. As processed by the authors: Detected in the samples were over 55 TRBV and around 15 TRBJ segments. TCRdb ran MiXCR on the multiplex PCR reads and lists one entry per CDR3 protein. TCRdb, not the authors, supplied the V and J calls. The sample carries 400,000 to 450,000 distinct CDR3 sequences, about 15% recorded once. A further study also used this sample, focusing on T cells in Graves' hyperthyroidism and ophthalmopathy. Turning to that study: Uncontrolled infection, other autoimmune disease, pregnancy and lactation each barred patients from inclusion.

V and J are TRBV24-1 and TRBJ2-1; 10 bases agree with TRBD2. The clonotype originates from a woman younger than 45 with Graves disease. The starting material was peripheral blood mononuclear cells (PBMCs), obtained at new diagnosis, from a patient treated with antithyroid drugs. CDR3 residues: CATSDRSGRSEQFF. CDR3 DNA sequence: TGTGCCACCAGTGACCGTAGCGGGAGGAGTGAGCAGTTCTTC.